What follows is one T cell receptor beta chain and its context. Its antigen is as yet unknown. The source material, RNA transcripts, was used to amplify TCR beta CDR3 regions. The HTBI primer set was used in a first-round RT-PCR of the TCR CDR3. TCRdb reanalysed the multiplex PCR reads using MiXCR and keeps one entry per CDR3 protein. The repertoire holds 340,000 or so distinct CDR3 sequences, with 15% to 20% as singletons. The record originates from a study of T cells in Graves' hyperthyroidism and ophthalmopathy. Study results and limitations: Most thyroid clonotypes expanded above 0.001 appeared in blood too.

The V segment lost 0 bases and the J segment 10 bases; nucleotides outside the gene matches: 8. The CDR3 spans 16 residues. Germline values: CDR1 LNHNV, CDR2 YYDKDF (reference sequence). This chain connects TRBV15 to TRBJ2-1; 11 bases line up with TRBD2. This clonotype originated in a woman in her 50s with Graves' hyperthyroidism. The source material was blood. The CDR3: CATSREPPLAGEEQFF. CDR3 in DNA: TGTGCCACCAGCAGAGAGCCCCCACTAGCGGGAGAAGAGCAGTTCTTC.